The 11 T cell receptor beta chains below all came from one sample that was sequenced in a study of blood T cells in healthy people across ages. Combining a sample-barcoded 5' primer with a J-beta primer mix, a second PCR ran for 7 to 11 cycles. One entry per CDR3 protein results from TCRdb running MiXCR on the 5' RACE reads. The sample carries over 1,200,000 distinct CDR3 sequences, roughly 60% recorded once. Material for sequencing was blood. These receptors originate from a man aged 18 to 35 in good health.

This chain links TRBV27 with TRBJ2-1; D might be TRBD1 or TRBD2, each matching 5 bases. Trimming took off 6 bases at V and 5 bases at J, with 17 bases between the two ends. Germline-derived CDR1 and CDR2 are MNHEY and SMNVEV (reference sequence). This CDR3 spans 15 amino acids. The CDR3 loop is CASRRDPSKNNEQFF. The CDR3, as DNA: TGTGCCAGCAGAAGGGACCCCTCTAAGAACAATGAGCAGTTCTTC.

This chain connects TRBV7-9 to TRBJ2-3; 7 nucleotides line up with TRBD1. The CDR3 loop spans 15 amino acids. V was pared by 5 bases and J by 2 bases, with 7 bases of the junction left unmatched. Looked up from germline, CDR1 is SEHNR and CDR2 is FQNEAQ (reference sequence). The CDR3 nucleotides read TGTGCCAGCAGCGATGTTCAGGGGGTCACAGATACGCAGTATTTT. Protein: CASSDVQGVTDTQYF. Complete variable domain (other parts from reference TRBV7-9 and TRBJ2-3): DTGVSQNPRHKITKRGQNVTFRCDPISEHNRLYWYRQTLGQGPEFLTYFQNEAQLEKSRLLSDRFSAERPKGSFSTLEIQRTEQGDSAMYLCASSDVQGVTDTQYFGPGTRLTVL.

This clonotype was detected only a few times. V gene TRBV7-2 combines with J gene TRBJ1-6; D possibly corresponds to TRBD1 (6 bases). This CDR3 region has 13 residues. The germline V gene has CDR1 SGHTA and CDR2 FQGNSA. V lost 5 bases to trimming and J lost 9 bases, with 11 bases between them. CDR3 sequence: CASSVGGISPLHF. Here the CDR3 DNA reads TGTGCCAGCAGCGTTGGGGGCATTTCACCCCTCCACTTT.

The chain recombines TRBV27 with TRBJ2-5; D gene uncertain. V was pared by 7 bases and J by 11 bases, with 26 bases between. This CDR3 has 15 residues. Germline values: CDR1 MNHEY, CDR2 SMNVEV (reference sequence). As DNA, the CDR3 is TGTGCCAGCACCCCGGGTAGCAGCGCCTCCAATGAGCAGTACTTC. Residues: CASTPGSSASNEQYF.

The chain employs TRBV5-1 and TRBJ2-3, with no clear D. CDR3 length equals 15 residues. Between the trimmed V and J ends, which lost 4 bases and 1 base, there was a span of 13 bases. Germline V lookup: CDR1 SGHRS, CDR2 YFSETQ. In DNA form, the CDR3 reads TGCGCCAGCAGCACGTCGGCCAGAGGCACAGATACGCAGTATTTT. This gives the protein CASSTSARGTDTQYF.

The V gene is TRBV21-1, the J gene TRBJ2-7; TRBD1, the D gene given by the table, was not confirmed from the DNA. TRBV21-1 is a pseudogene. There are 14 residues in the CDR3. The CDR3 spells CASSNSGGIYEQYF. For the CDR3, the DNA is TGTGCCAGCAGCAACTCAGGGGGGATCTACGAGCAGTACTTC.

This clonotype turned up a few times. J is TRBJ2-1 and V is TRBV29-1; 12 nucleotides align to TRBD2. The CDR3 sequence is 15 residues long. Germline CDR1 reads SQVTM; CDR2 reads ANQGSEA. The CDR3 reads CSQAHGLAGYNEQFF. CDR3 nucleotide sequence: TGCAGTCAAGCTCACGGACTAGCGGGATACAATGAGCAGTTCTTC.

This clonotype appeared once. The genes are TRBV6-1 and TRBJ1-5; D is undetermined. CDR1 is MNHNS, CDR2 SASEGT, per germline. V lost 8 bases and J 0 bases, leaving 17 bases between the germline ends. The CDR3 length is 16 residues. The CDR3 nucleotides read TGTGCCAGCCTCAAATCGGGCCTCCCTAGCAATCAGCCCCAGCATTTT. Translating it yields CASLKSGLPSNQPQHF.

This clonotype was seen more than once but under ten times. This chain joins TRBV27 and TRBJ2-1; possibly TRBD1 or TRBD2 for D (5 bases each). The CDR3 covers 13 residues. Trimming took 2 bases from V and 9 from J, leaving 11 bases between them. CDR1 is MNHEY, CDR2 SMNVEV, per germline (reference sequence). The CDR3 spells CASSLGMRGEQFF. CDR3 bases: TGTGCCAGCAGTTTAGGCATGAGGGGTGAGCAGTTCTTC.

This rearrangement joins TRBV12-3 or TRBV12-4 to TRBJ2-1; 7 bases line up with TRBD2. CDR3 length: 18 residues. Trimming cost V 1 base and J 2 bases; bases outside gene matches: 11. CDR3 sequence reads: CASSLVISGGRAYNEQFF. DNA for the CDR3: TGTGCCAGCAGTTTAGTAATTTCTGGAGGGAGGGCCTACAATGAGCAGTTCTTC.

The V call is TRBV4-1, the J call TRBJ1-5; D is unclear. Looked up from germline, CDR1 is MGHRA and CDR2 is YSYEKL. V was clipped by 0 bases and J by 0 bases, with 12 bases between them. The CDR3 totals 17 residues. The CDR3 region has the DNA TGCGCCAGCAGCCAAGAGGGAATGTATATTAGCAATCAGCCCCAGCATTTT. This translates into CASSQEGMYISNQPQHF.